The clone carrying this TCR beta chain showed up many times. Its specificity is unknown. CDR3 length: 14 amino acids. V was cut by 0 bases and J by 0 bases, with 6 bases left in between. CDR1 is DFQATT and CDR2 is SNEGSKA in the germline V gene (reference sequence). TCRdb reprocessed the RT-PCR reads with MiXCR, giving one entry per CDR3 protein. The sample includes fewer than 350,000 distinct CDR3 sequences, around a fifth of them seen just once. This sample stems from a study of response to subunit inactivated influenza vaccine. Study-wide results and limits: Every seasonal influenza vaccination brings in few new T cells, the authors suggested.

This clonotype was sampled from a man between 45 and 75 years old who received an inactivated influenza vaccine. V usage is TRBV20-1 and J usage is TRBJ2-1; D remains unclear. The sample was PBMCs from blood, taken 21 months after vaccination. The chain's CDR3 is CSAREGSSYNEQFF. CDR3 DNA sequence: TGCAGTGCTAGAGAAGGTAGCTCCTACAATGAGCAGTTCTTC.